Reported below is one T cell receptor beta chain. The antigen this receptor binds is unknown. Base qualities are not provided; no much larger clone lies one nucleotide away. The data originate from a study of T-cell reconstitution after alpha-beta-depleted transplantation in children (dated by TCRdb to about 2016). Looking at the study overall: Using TCR repertoire profiling, the study followed T-cell immune reconstitution in a quantitative way in children after TCRalphabeta/CD19-depleted allogeneic hematopoietic cell transplantation.

The label giving this sample's treatment or condition can be read as: allogeneic hematopoietic cell transplantation with graft depleted of TCRalphabeta T cells and CD19 B cells. Transplant recipients were children who received TCRalphabeta/CD19-depleted allogeneic hematopoietic cell grafts. Receptor libraries were prepared by PCR. Sequencing used an Illumina HiSeq 2500. Molecular barcoding was employed in the preparation of TCR libraries, with unique molecular identifiers being used to normalize TCRbeta repertoire quantification. TCRdb itself trimmed the public reads at Q25 with fastp, ran MiXCR and retained productive beta chains. For every CDR3 protein sequence, its rows merge into one entry that carries the most common genes and DNA. A total of 800,000 to 1,000,000 distinct CDR3 sequences appear in this sample, about 29% of them only once. The ten largest clones add up to about 28% of the sample.

V is reduced by 0 bases and J by 7 bases, leaving a spacing of 13 bases between them. The CDR3 holds 14 amino acids from the cysteine to the phenylalanine. Only the CDR3 region is kept as DNA, spanning 42 bases read in frame from base 1. According to the germline V gene, CDR1 reads SGHRS and CDR2 reads YFSETQ. The study at large found these results: The frequencies of hyperexpanded clones fell over the following months, and after one year, T-cell counts and TCRbeta diversity were mostly attributed to newly produced T cells. The apparently early alphabetaT-cell count recovery about two months after transplant was reportedly dependent on only several hundred rapidly expanded clones derived from non-depleted graft cells. In some patients, the high TCRbeta diversity seen at day 60 was put down to recipient T cells and intrathymic progenitors that had survived conditioning.

The sample was PBMCs, mostly from graft donor cells, taken 360 days after TCRalphabeta/CD19-depleted stem cell transplant. The chain is made from TRBV5-1 and TRBJ1-1; D gene: possibly TRBD1, on 5 matching bases. This TCR came from a boy less than two years old who had a stem cell transplant for SCID, so the T cells may come from the graft donor. The CDR3 region has the sequence CASSLVPGPDEAFF. DNA sequence: TGCGCCAGCAGCTTGGTCCCGGGACCCGATGAAGCTTTCTTT.